This TCR beta chain was sequenced for a study of blood T cell repertoires in COVID-19. This CDR3 region has 15 residues. Germline loops: CDR1 SGHTA, CDR2 FQGTGA. Trimming cost V 10 bases and J 0 bases, with 16 bases left between them. Here immunoSEQ multiplex PCR was the method, and the copy in TCRdb shows in-frame clones only, minus some. The sample shows about 310,000 clones, around 87% of them seen only once. This clonotype originated in a woman aged 50 to 60 who had recovered from COVID-19. The gene calls are TRBV7-3 and TRBJ1-5; D may be TRBD1 (6 bases). Material for sequencing was peripheral blood. The CDR3, as DNA: TGTGCCACAGGCTCCAGGGGCGATAGCAATCAGCCCCAGCATTTT. It codes for CATGSRGDSNQPQHF.